Following are 24 T cell receptor beta chains from one sample sequenced in a study of T-cell memory formation after mild COVID-19. Each CDR3 protein gets one entry after TCRdb re-called the 5' RACE reads with MiXCR. This repertoire shows over 350,000 distinct CDR3 sequences, 20% to 25% found once; its top ten account for around 8.1%. The specimen was PBMCs or a T cell subset sorted from them (not recorded which). The receptors here all came from an adult woman who had mild COVID-19 (a few samples of this study predate the infection). Cell type and time point are not known.

CDR3 sequence: CSVEPGVETQYF. DNA for the CDR3: TGCAGCGTTGAACCGGGGGTGGAGACCCAGTACTTC. The rearrangement links TRBV29-1 to TRBJ2-5, with D possibly TRBD2 on 6 matching bases. V lost 2 bases and J lost 5, with 9 bases in between. Germline V gives CDR1 SQVTM, CDR2 ANQGSEA. The CDR3 loop spans 12 amino acids.

The chain recombines TRBV19 with TRBJ1-2; 8 bases agree with TRBD1. V lost 1 base to trimming and J lost 8 bases; unmatched junction nucleotides: 3. Germline V gene sequence: CDR1 LNHDA, CDR2 SQIVND (reference sequence). The CDR3 is 13 amino acids. CDR3 nucleotide sequence: TGTGCCAGTAGTATAGGGTACAGGGGGGGCTACACCTTC. It yields the protein CASSIGYRGGYTF.

In its sample, this clonotype was seen a few times. This chain uses TRBV24-1 with TRBJ2-5, with TRBD2 matching over 8 bases. Trimming cost V 8 bases and J 4 bases; bases outside gene matches: 8. Germline values: CDR1 KGHDR, CDR2 SFDVKD. The CDR3 runs to 14 residues. The CDR3 loop is CATNAGGVSETQYF. The CDR3 coding sequence is TGTGCCACCAATGCGGGGGGTGTCTCAGAGACCCAGTACTTC.

This clonotype was seen a few times. The chain has TRBV4-2 and TRBJ1-4, with D possibly matching TRBD1 (5 bases). The CDR3 extends over 17 amino acids. The germline CDR1 and CDR2 sequences are LGHNA and YNFKEQ. With 1 base removed from V and 8 bases from J, the gap between germline ends came to 20 bases. In nucleotides, the CDR3 is TGTGCCAGCAGCCAAGTTACAACAGGTCAAGGAGGGGAAAAACTGTTTTTT. Residues: CASSQVTTGQGGEKLFF.

The chain joins TRBV2 to TRBJ2-2, with D possibly matching TRBD1 (5 bases). Germline CDR1 is SNHLY and CDR2 is FYNNEI. The CDR3 sequence is 16 residues long. V shed 3 bases and J shed 0 bases, with 11 bases lying between them. The CDR3 loop reads CASSELGPSNTGELFF. CDR3 sequence (DNA): TGTGCCAGCAGTGAGCTGGGGCCATCGAACACCGGGGAGCTGTTTTTT. Full variable domain (remainder filled in from reference TRBV2 and TRBJ2-2): EPEVTQTPSHQVTQMGQEVILRCVPISNHLYFYWYRQILGQKVEFLVSFYNNEISEKSEIFDDQFSVERPDGSNFTLKIRSTKLEDSAMYFCASSELGPSNTGELFFGEGSRLTVL.

CDR3 sequence (DNA): TGCGCCAGCAGCGTTCAGGGGGCGCGAGGCACCGGGGAGCTGTTTTTT. Amino acids: CASSVQGARGTGELFF. This rearrangement joins TRBV5-1 to TRBJ2-2; 8 bases align to TRBD1. The CDR3 loop spans 16 amino acids. Per germline, CDR1 SGHRS and CDR2 YFSETQ. V trimming: 4 bases; J trimming: 4 bases; junction bases outside the gene matches: 9.

Only a few counts were recorded for this clonotype. The V call is TRBV7-2, the J call TRBJ1-1; no firm D call. CDR1 is SGHTA and CDR2 is FQGNSA in the germline V gene. The CDR3 loop spans 12 amino acids. V lost 5 bases, J lost 6 bases, and 10 bases lay in between. CDR3 nucleotide sequence: TGTGCCAGCAGCGGCCAGGTTCCTGAAGCTTTCTTT. Translation: CASSGQVPEAFF.

This clonotype came up a few times. V gene TRBV12-3 or TRBV12-4 combines with J gene TRBJ2-7; D gene unclear. This CDR3 spans 17 amino acids. The V end was cut by 3 bases, the J end by 1 base, with 19 bases between. CDR3 loop: CASSFLGTSENSYEQYF. The CDR3 DNA follows: TGTGCCAGCAGTTTCCTTGGCACTTCAGAAAATTCCTACGAGCAGTACTTC.

Written as DNA, the CDR3 is TGTGCCAGCAGTAGACGCCGGGACAGGGGTGCCTATAGCAATCAGCCCCAGCATTTT. Protein product: CASSRRRDRGAYSNQPQHF. The chain joins TRBV27 to TRBJ1-5, with 10 bases matching TRBD1. Looked up from germline, CDR1 is MNHEY and CDR2 is SMNVEV (reference sequence). The CDR3 spans 19 residues. V lost 5 bases and J lost 0; bases outside the gene matches: 13.

The rearrangement links TRBV11-1 to TRBJ2-7; 7 bases align to TRBD1. This CDR3 spans 14 amino acids. Germline CDR1 reads SGHAT; CDR2 reads FQDESV (reference sequence). V was pared by 4 bases and J by 2 bases, with 5 bases of the junction left unmatched. CDR3 in amino acids: CASSSGQRPYEQYF. As DNA, the CDR3 is TGTGCCAGCAGCTCGGGACAGCGTCCCTACGAGCAGTACTTC.

The sample holds many counts of this clonotype. The V and J genes are TRBV7-8 and TRBJ1-5, with no clear D. CDR3 length: 13 residues. Per germline, CDR1 SGHVS and CDR2 FQNEAQ. The V gene lost 1 base and the J gene lost 6 bases, with 7 bases spanning the gap. The CDR3, as DNA: TGTGCCAGCAGCTTAGGCAGAGGTCAGCCCCAGCATTTT. Its protein product is CASSLGRGQPQHF.

This sequence joins TRBV20-1 and TRBJ1-2; TRBD1 aligns across 7 bases. The CDR3 length is 13 residues. From germline, CDR1 is DFQATT and CDR2 SNEGSKA (reference sequence). The trim removed 3 bases at V and 8 bases at J, leaving 9 bases unmatched. CDR3 loop: CSASSTGRPGYTF. In nucleotides, the CDR3 is TGCAGTGCTAGTTCGACAGGGCGGCCGGGCTACACCTTC.

The table lists this clonotype with a few counts. This rearrangement joins TRBV5-1 to TRBJ2-7; 7 bases align to TRBD1. Germline CDR1 SGHRS, CDR2 YFSETQ. CDR3 length: 14 amino acids. Unmatched junction bases numbered 7, after V lost 4 bases and J lost 3 bases. CDR3: CASSPSGQLYEQYF. CDR3 bases: TGCGCCAGCAGCCCCTCGGGACAGCTCTACGAGCAGTACTTC.

This clonotype was detected a few times. The genes are TRBV19 and TRBJ1-1, with D unclear. CDR1 and CDR2 from the germline V gene are LNHDA and SQIVND (reference sequence). Trimming pared 3 bases from V and 5 bases from J, leaving 7 bases between. This CDR3 region has 12 residues. CDR3 DNA: TGTGCCAGTAGTATCGAGGGAACTGAAGCTTTCTTT. Translated, it gives CASSIEGTEAFF.

The V and J genes are TRBV20-1 and TRBJ2-7; D ambiguous. Germline assignment: CDR1 DFQATT and CDR2 SNEGSKA (reference sequence). Trimming removed 1 base from V and 0 bases from J, with 7 bases in between. The CDR3 contains 13 residues. The CDR3 DNA reads TGCAGTGCTAGAGTTCCTAGCTCCTACGAGCAGTACTTC. It yields the protein CSARVPSSYEQYF.

The chain carries TRBV12-3 or TRBV12-4 and TRBJ2-7; D is uncertain. The CDR3 has 13 residues. The germline V and J ends were trimmed by 4 bases and 3 bases, with 10 bases remaining between them. The CDR3 sequence: CASSSDGDYEQYF. The CDR3 bases are TGTGCCAGCAGTTCCGATGGAGACTACGAGCAGTACTTC.

This clonotype was seen only a few times. The V and J genes are TRBV18 and TRBJ2-1; D perhaps matches TRBD2 (6 bases). V lost 3 bases, J lost 5 bases, and 14 bases lay in between. Per the germline V gene, CDR1 is KGHSH and CDR2 is LQKENI. This CDR3 region has 15 residues. CDR3 region: CASSPEGKLNNEQFF. Written as DNA, the CDR3 is TGTGCCAGCTCACCGGAGGGAAAGCTAAACAATGAGCAGTTCTTC.

The CDR3 loop reads CASSPVGRSYGYTF. CDR3 DNA sequence: TGCGCCAGCAGCCCGGTCGGTCGGAGTTATGGCTACACCTTC. The chain uses TRBV5-1 and TRBJ1-2; no reliable D call. CDR3 length equals 14 residues. Germline lookup yields CDR1 SGHRS and CDR2 YFSETQ. The V end lost 4 bases, the J end lost 5 bases, and 15 bases lay between the germline ends.

The chain joins TRBV12-3 or TRBV12-4 to TRBJ1-1; no definite D call. The ends were cut back, 5 bases at V and 7 bases at J, with 17 bases in the middle. The CDR3 has 14 residues. CDR3 sequence (DNA): TGTGCCAGCAGTCCCCGTGGAGGACCCCATGAAGCTTTCTTT. Its protein is CASSPRGGPHEAFF.

This clonotype was found a few times. V and J are TRBV3-1 and TRBJ2-1; no reliable D call. Germline-derived CDR1 and CDR2 are LGHDT and YNNKEL (reference sequence). The CDR3 totals 14 residues. V was shortened by 4 bases and J by 4 bases, with 11 bases between the two germline ends. CDR3 sequence: CASSPQTIYNEQFF. The CDR3 nucleotides are TGTGCCAGCAGCCCCCAAACTATATACAATGAGCAGTTCTTC.

CDR3 bases: TGCAGCGTTGAACGAGGACAGGGAGAGACCCAGTACTTC. Encoded protein: CSVERGQGETQYF. This sequence joins TRBV29-1 and TRBJ2-5; 8 nucleotides line up with TRBD1. The CDR3 contains 13 residues. CDR1 is SQVTM, CDR2 ANQGSEA, per germline. Losses at the gene ends were 2 bases for V and 4 bases for J; bases not matched to a gene: 3.

The J gene is TRBJ2-7, the V gene TRBV10-3; 7 nucleotides line up with TRBD1. Germline CDR1 and CDR2: ENHRY and SYGVKD. The CDR3 is made up of 14 amino acids. The ends lost 2 bases at V and 2 bases at J; junction bases unmatched: 3. The DNA for the CDR3 is TGTGCCATCAGTGAGCCGGGACAGACCTACGAGCAGTACTTC. Its protein is CAISEPGQTYEQYF.

This clonotype appeared a few times. The chain combines TRBV24-1 with TRBJ1-5; D gene ambiguous. Between the trimmed V and J ends, which lost 7 bases and 1 base, there was a span of 13 bases. This CDR3 spans 15 amino acids. Germline V gene data show CDR1 as KGHDR and CDR2 as SFDVKD. Here the CDR3 reads CATSPRDGSNQPQHF. The CDR3 DNA reads TGTGCCACCAGCCCTAGGGATGGGAGCAATCAGCCCCAGCATTTT.

The chain couples TRBV4-1 to TRBJ2-5, with 7 bases matching TRBD1. Trimming at V came to 1 base and at J to 5 bases, leaving 7 bases not matched to a gene. In germline, CDR1 is MGHRA, CDR2 YSYEKL. The CDR3 contains 15 residues. The CDR3 DNA reads as TGCGCCAGCAGCCAAGCTATTGACAGGGCGGAGACCCAGTACTTC. Its protein product is CASSQAIDRAETQYF.